This TCR beta chain came from a study of post-analysis software for immune sequencing data (dated by TCRdb to 2013 to 2016). In the study overall: The recorded disease courses included relapsing-remitting, secondary progressive and progressive-relapsing multiple sclerosis, and some patients had no subtype annotation. A subset of samples was prepared in parallel using single-end sample barcoding, then pooled and co-amplified after Illumina adapter ligation. The patient repertoires were compared against about a dozen previously published healthy control repertoires obtained from donors aged roughly 6 to 26 years. Overall study outcomes, separate from this receptor: The multiple sclerosis patient group was slightly younger than the control group. Significantly lower normalized Chao1 diversity was found in multiple sclerosis patients than in controls, suggesting substantial peripheral T-cell clonal expansion. Direct clustering with F measure showed strong co-clustering of samples prepared in the same batch, prompting a batch-effect correction. Roughly 5 TRBV segments, including TRBV5-6, TRBV5-1 and TRBV20-1, were significantly more frequent in patients than controls.

This clonotype was found a few times. Its antigen has not been determined. No base quality information exists; no much larger clone differs at one position. Trimming removed 1 base from V and 8 bases from J, leaving 9 bases between the germline ends. The germline V gene gives CDR1 as SGHNT and CDR2 as YENEEA. Its CDR3 holds 13 amino acids, cysteine through phenylalanine. Solely the CDR3 DNA is kept, with 39 bases framed from the first base. To demonstrate the VDJtools post-analysis software, the study profiled TCR beta repertoires from the peripheral blood of 10 to 15 young patients with multiple sclerosis. The multiple sclerosis patients were children and adolescents ranging in age from 6 to 15 years. Library prep was done by PCR. The reads were generated on an Illumina HiSeq 2500. To reduce PCR and sequencing biases, unique molecular identifiers were incorporated into the TCR beta cDNA libraries. Per 1 to 10 million input T cells, approximately 500,000 cDNA molecules were obtained, such that each molecule approximated one T cell. Patient libraries were prepared and sequenced with the same protocol used for the earlier healthy control dataset. Within a given batch, samples were prepared together, multiplexed and sequenced on the same HiSeq lane. The authors processed their data as follows. MIGEC was used to process the raw barcoded reads, and molecular identifier groups with only a single read were discarded before consensus assembly and CDR3 extraction. VDJtools was used for post-analysis of the clonotype tables, with diversity normalized by down-sampling every dataset to the smallest sample size. Repertoire overlap clustering matched CDR3 amino acid but not nucleotide sequences to correct batch-related cross-sample contamination. TCRdb reprocessing: public reads trimmed at Q25 with fastp, clones called with MiXCR, in-frame beta chains kept. Records with the same CDR3 protein are collapsed into one entry carrying the most frequent genes and DNA. TCRdb assigned the V and J calls; the authors' analysis was not used. The sample profile shows some 500,000 distinct CDR3 sequences; approximately 46% of them were found once. 9.5% to 13% of the sample goes to the ten largest clones.

The specimen was blood. The V and J genes are TRBV11-3 and TRBJ2-1; a weak D assignment points to TRBD1 (5 bases agree). This receptor was identified in a girl under 18 with multiple sclerosis. The CDR3 protein is CASSLGDRYEQFF. The sequenced DNA is TGTGCCAGCAGCTTAGGAGACAGATATGAGCAGTTCTTC.